This TCR beta chain derives from a study of blood T cell repertoires in COVID-19. On the study more broadly: Samples came from the United States, Italy and Spain, spanning acute and convalescent COVID-19. PBMCs, B-cell-depleted T cells, or T cells were the source of the cDNA or gDNA that made up the material.

Original methodology: By means of reference gene primer amplification, nucleated cell counts were estimated. The assay was immunoSEQ multiplex PCR, and TCRdb's table has in-frame clones only and misses some. That table supplies the V and J calls and clone size; D and trimming were determined from the DNA. The table includes about 220,000 clones, roughly 85% detected once. Trimming took off 1 base at V and 3 bases at J, with 25 bases between the two ends. Germline CDR1 SGHTA, CDR2 FQGNSA. This CDR3 contains 19 residues. The clonotype originates from a woman between 65 and 79 years old with COVID-19, enrolled during active disease. Sample: peripheral blood. The chain employs TRBV7-2 and TRBJ2-7; TRBD1 might be the D (6 bases). CDR3 bases: TGTGCCAGCAGCTTAGACGGCGGCAGGGGAGTAGGCGGTGACTACGAGCAGTACTTC. Protein sequence: CASSLDGGRGVGGDYEQYF.